This T cell receptor beta chain emerged from a study of response to subunit inactivated influenza vaccine. TCRdb re-called the RT-PCR reads through MiXCR, storing one row per CDR3 protein. The table has about 520,000 distinct CDR3 sequences, approximately 11% seen once. Whole-study results and caveats: Each seasonal flu vaccination may recruit only limited new T cells, authors suggested.

Germline assignment: CDR1 MDHEN and CDR2 SYDVKM. With 3 bases removed from V and 7 bases from J, the gap between germline ends came to 7 bases. CDR3 length: 12 residues. In this sample, this clonotype turned up a few times. The antigen is undetermined. The sequenced sample was PBMCs from blood, obtained more than 35 days after vaccination. The chain uses TRBV28 and TRBJ1-5; D is uncertain. The TCR originated in a man aged 45-60 years who received an inactivated influenza vaccine. The CDR3 loop reads CASSFVAQPQHF. In nucleotides, the CDR3 is TGTGCCAGCAGTTTTGTGGCACAGCCCCAGCATTTT. Together with reference TRBV28 and TRBJ1-5, the CDR3 gives the full variable domain: DVKVTQSSRYLVKRTGEKVFLECVQDMDHENMFWYRQDPGLGLRLIYFSYDVKMKEKGDIPEGYSVSREKKERFSLILESASTNQTSMYLCASSFVAQPQHFGDGTRLSIL.